The 18 T cell receptor beta chains reported below all come from one sample, sequenced in a study of CD8 T cells in Susac syndrome. A quantity of roughly 0.5 to 1 ug RNA underwent reverse transcription using random hexamers. One entry per CDR3 protein results from TCRdb running MiXCR on the immunoSEQ multiplex PCR reads. The table shows under 200,000 distinct CDR3 sequences, with over 75% occurring only once. The sample taken for sequencing was CD4+ T cells from PBMCs. These receptors were collected from a human donor with Susac syndrome.

In nucleotides, the CDR3 is TGCAGTGCTGCGGACAGTTCAACTAATGAAAAACTGTTTTTT. As protein: CSAADSSTNEKLFF. The chain joins TRBV20-1 to TRBJ1-4; TRBD1 is a possible D gene (6 bases). CDR1 is DFQATT and CDR2 is SNEGSKA in the germline V gene (reference sequence). V was trimmed by 5 bases and J by 0 bases, leaving 10 bases between them. The CDR3 is 14 amino acids.

The chain has TRBV11-2 and TRBJ2-1; a possible D gene is TRBD2 (6 bases). This CDR3 contains 15 residues. CDR1 is SGHAT, CDR2 FQNNGV, per germline. Trimming left V 7 bases short and J 6 bases short, with 19 bases between. The CDR3, as DNA: TGTGCCAGCACCATAGCCCCGGGACTTTCCAATGAGCAGTTCTTC. Translation: CASTIAPGLSNEQFF.

This rearrangement joins TRBV12-3 or TRBV12-4 to TRBJ1-5; 10 bases are a match to TRBD1. The J segment lost 8 bases and the V segment lost 5 bases, leaving 12 bases of the junction unmatched. The CDR3 consists of 16 residues. The CDR3 is CASSLGRDRGAKPQHF. The CDR3 coding sequence is TGTGCCAGCAGTCTGGGTAGGGACAGGGGAGCGAAGCCCCAGCATTTT.

The CDR3: CSVEDTGRRGRGYTF. In DNA, the CDR3 is TGCAGCGTTGAAGATACCGGGAGGAGGGGTCGAGGCTACACCTTC. This chain links TRBV29-1 with TRBJ1-2, with a weak D call TRBD1 (5 bases). Trimming took off 0 bases at V and 8 bases at J, with 19 bases between the two ends. Germline-derived CDR1 and CDR2 are SQVTM and ANQGSEA. The CDR3 is 15 amino acids. Based on the CDR3 plus reference TRBV29-1 and TRBJ1-2, the full variable domain is SAVISQKPSRDICQRGTSLTIQCQVDSQVTMMFWYRQQPGQSLTLIATANQGSEATYESGFVIDKFPISRPNLTFSTLTVSNMSPEDSSIYLCSVEDTGRRGRGYTFGSGTRLTVV.

The chain is built from TRBV12-3 or TRBV12-4 and TRBJ1-2; a possible D gene is TRBD1 (5 bases). There are 13 residues in the CDR3. The V end was cut by 5 bases, the J end by 2 bases, with 9 bases between. The CDR3 reads CASSKTENYGYTF. In DNA form, the CDR3 reads TGTGCCAGCAGTAAGACAGAAAACTATGGCTACACCTTC.

This CDR3 is CSARGKAGGTYEQYF. Here the CDR3 DNA reads TGCAGTGCTAGAGGTAAAGCGGGAGGTACCTACGAGCAGTACTTC. This chain links TRBV20-1 with TRBJ2-7; 9 nucleotides match TRBD2. The V gene end was trimmed by 1 base and the J gene end by 2 bases; junction bases not matched to a gene: 6. Germline CDR1 reads DFQATT; CDR2 reads SNEGSKA (reference sequence). This CDR3 is built from 15 residues.

V and J are TRBV7-9 and TRBJ2-7; D not resolved. CDR3 length: 14 residues. Germline loops: CDR1 SEHNR, CDR2 FQNEAQ (reference sequence). Trimming shortened V by 1 base and J by 6 bases, and 13 bases separated the two germline ends. The CDR3 region is CASSLGDGFFEQYF. As DNA, the CDR3 is TGTGCCAGCAGCTTAGGTGACGGATTCTTCGAGCAGTACTTC.

The V gene is TRBV20-1, the J gene TRBJ2-1, with 7 bases aligning to TRBD1. CDR1 and CDR2 from the germline V gene are DFQATT and SNEGSKA (reference sequence). V shed 1 base, J shed 0 bases, and the junction held 3 bases outside the gene matches. This CDR3 region has 15 residues. The DNA of the CDR3 is TGCAGTGCTAGAGTCCCAGGGGGCTCCTACAATGAGCAGTTCTTC. This gives the protein CSARVPGGSYNEQFF.

The chain links TRBV2 to TRBJ1-5; D is undetermined. V lost 7 bases, J lost 5 bases, and 12 bases lay in between. Germline V gene lookup returns CDR1 SNHLY and CDR2 FYNNEI. This CDR3 is built from 13 residues. Written as DNA, the CDR3 is TGTGCCAGCATGCCCGGGGTTTATCAGCCCCAGCATTTT. Amino acids: CASMPGVYQPQHF.

In its sample, this clonotype was seen once. One end of the junction does not line up with germline, which may come from a read error. The chain links TRBV20-1 to TRBJ2-3, with D possibly TRBD1 on 5 matching bases. From germline, CDR1 is DFQATT and CDR2 SNEGSKA (reference sequence). This CDR3 spans 14 amino acids. CDR3 region: CSARERQITDTQFF. DNA of the CDR3: TGCAGTGCTAGAGAAAGACAGATCACAGATACGCAGTTTTTT.

This clonotype occurred a few times. V is TRBV7-9 and J is TRBJ2-1; 12 positions agree with TRBD2. Unmatched junction bases numbered 5, after V lost 4 bases and J lost 4 bases. CDR3 size: 16 residues. Germline V gives CDR1 SEHNR, CDR2 FQNEAQ (reference sequence). The CDR3 nucleotides read TGTGCCAGCAGCTCAACCGGGACTAGCGGGTACAATGAGCAGTTCTTC. This encodes CASSSTGTSGYNEQFF.

The rearrangement links TRBV28 to TRBJ2-2; D may be TRBD1 (5 bases). This CDR3 region has 15 residues. The V end was cut by 6 bases, the J end by 5 bases, with 16 bases between. The germline CDR1 and CDR2 sequences are MDHEN and SYDVKM. For the CDR3, the DNA is TGTGCCAGCAGCTACGCAGGGCCGGGTACCGGGGAGCTGTTTTTT. This gives the protein CASSYAGPGTGELFF. The full variable domain, in which reference TRBV28 and TRBJ2-2 provide the parts outside the CDR3, is DVKVTQSSRYLVKRTGEKVFLECVQDMDHENMFWYRQDPGLGLRLIYFSYDVKMKEKGDIPEGYSVSREKKERFSLILESASTNQTSMYLCASSYAGPGTGELFFGEGSRLTVL.

This clonotype has just one count. The V and J genes are TRBV7-8 and TRBJ1-2; D is perhaps TRBD1 (5 bases). Trimming took off 2 bases at V and 4 bases at J, with 11 bases between the two ends. Germline V gene lookup returns CDR1 SGHVS and CDR2 FQNEAQ. CDR3 length equals 14 residues. In DNA form, the CDR3 reads TGTGCCAGCAGCTTATTTCAGGGAGGCTATGGCTACACCTTC. Protein product: CASSLFQGGYGYTF.

The rearrangement joins TRBV19 to TRBJ2-5; 9 nucleotides agree with TRBD2. This CDR3 contains 15 residues. CDR1 and CDR2 (germline): LNHDA, SQIVND (reference sequence). The junction had 7 bases not matched to a gene; V was cut back by 4 bases and J by 4 bases. The CDR3 nucleotides read TGTGCCAGTAGTACTCCTAGCGGGAATAGAGAGACCCAGTACTTC. It is translated as CASSTPSGNRETQYF.

This sequence joins TRBV20-1 and TRBJ2-7; D assignment may be TRBD1 or TRBD2 (5 bases each). CDR1 is DFQATT, CDR2 SNEGSKA, per germline (reference sequence). Trimming pared 0 bases from V and 3 bases from J, leaving 21 bases between. The CDR3 spans 17 residues. The DNA for the CDR3 is TGCAGTGCTAGAGATGGCACAGCCGGGACGCTCGACTACGAGCAGTACTTC. Translated, it gives CSARDGTAGTLDYEQYF.

This clonotype was seen once. V gene TRBV5-1 combines with J gene TRBJ2-6; TRBD1 agrees at 7 bases. V shed 9 bases and J 2 bases; nucleotides not matched to a gene: 11. In germline, CDR1 is SGHRS, CDR2 YFSETQ. The CDR3 length is 16 residues. CDR3 sequence: CATSKGAQTGANVLTF. The CDR3 coding sequence is TGCGCCACCTCTAAGGGGGCGCAAACTGGGGCCAACGTCCTGACTTTC. The full variable domain, in which reference TRBV5-1 and TRBJ2-6 provide the parts outside the CDR3, is KAGVTQTPRYLIKTRGQQVTLSCSPISGHRSVSWYQQTPGQGLQFLFEYFSETQRNKGNFPGRFSGRQFSNSRSEMNVSTLELGDSALYLCATSKGAQTGANVLTFGAGSRLTVL.

The V gene is TRBV7-8, the J gene TRBJ2-2; no firm D call. This CDR3 has 18 amino acids. Per germline, CDR1 SGHVS and CDR2 FQNEAQ. Trimming took 5 bases from V and 1 from J, leaving 20 bases between them. This CDR3 is CASSPSRARTENTGELFF. The CDR3, as DNA: TGTGCCAGCAGCCCGTCTAGGGCCAGGACCGAGAACACCGGGGAGCTGTTTTTT.

This clonotype was found once. V gene TRBV6-5 combines with J gene TRBJ2-3; 7 bases match TRBD1. The V segment lost 2 bases and the J segment 0 bases; nucleotides outside the gene matches: 5. Germline V gives CDR1 MNHEY, CDR2 SVGAGI. The CDR3 extends over 16 amino acids. Here the CDR3 reads CASSYRGPTSTDTQYF. The CDR3 nucleotides read TGTGCCAGCAGTTACAGGGGGCCTACTAGCACAGATACGCAGTATTTT.